Listed below are T cell receptor beta chains from one sample, sequenced in a study of T-cell memory formation after mild COVID-19. Via MiXCR, TCRdb re-called the 5' RACE reads, giving one row per CDR3 protein. This sample carries hundreds of thousands of distinct CDR3 sequences, 25% to 30% of them seen once, and the ten largest clones take 13%. The sequenced sample was PBMCs or a T cell subset sorted from them (not recorded which). The source is an adult woman who had mild COVID-19 (a few samples of this study predate the infection). Cell type and time point are not known. The CDR3 runs from the conserved cysteine through the conserved F or W. The D gene is left open where the match is weak. For some rows the clone size is stated as once, few or many, or as a class when expanded; others skip it.

clone_size | j_call | d_call | v_call | cdr3_nt | cdr3_aa
few | TRBJ1-1 | . | TRBV4-1 | TGCGCCAGCAGCCCCGAATCTCACACTGAAGCTTTCTTT | CASSPESHTEAFF
few | TRBJ1-1 | . | TRBV7-9 | TGTGCCAGCATCCGAAGAGGGGTGTTGGCTGAAGCTTTCTTT | CASIRRGVLAEAFF
. | TRBJ2-3 | TRBD2 | TRBV4-1 | TGCGCCAGCAGCCAAGACCCCAGCGGGGGGGCAGATACGCAGTATTTT | CASSQDPSGGADTQYF
. | TRBJ2-4 | TRBD2 | TRBV7-2 | TGTGCCAGCAGCCTAAGGACGGGGGGAAACATTCAGTACTTC | CASSLRTGGNIQYF
. | TRBJ2-7 | . | TRBV5-1 | TGCGCCAGCAGCTTTGACAGCCGTTACGAGCAGTACTTC | CASSFDSRYEQYF
few | TRBJ2-7 | TRBD2 | TRBV6-1 | TGTGCCAGTCTTAGCGGGGGGGCCTACGAGCAGTACTTC | CASLSGGAYEQYF
. | TRBJ1-2 | TRBD1 | TRBV5-1 | TGCGCCAGCAGCTTGGCGGACAGGGAGGATGGCTACACCTTC | CASSLADREDGYTF
. | TRBJ1-6 | . | TRBV12-3/TRBV12-4 | TGTGCCAGCAGTTTCACAGGGAATAATTCACCCCTCCACTTT | CASSFTGNNSPLHF
few | TRBJ1-2 | TRBD1 | TRBV5-1 | TGCGCCAGCAGCCAAGACCCCGGGACAGCCTATGGCTACACCTTC | CASSQDPGTAYGYTF
. | TRBJ2-1 | . | TRBV29-1 | TGCAGCGTTCTCCCGGGAACTCCCTATGAGCAGTTCTTC | CSVLPGTPYEQFF
. | TRBJ2-3 | TRBD2 | TRBV24-1 | TGTGCCACCAGTGATCCTACTAGCGGGGGGGTTCAACGAGATACGCAGTATTTT | CATSDPTSGGVQRDTQYF
. | TRBJ2-7 | TRBD1 | TRBV14 | TGTGCCAGCAGGGAACCGGGACAGGGTAATCCCTTCCCGTACGAGCAGTACTTC | CASREPGQGNPFPYEQYF
. | TRBJ2-1 | . | TRBV11-2 | TGTGCCAGCAGCTTAGGGACGGGGCCCTACAATGAGCAGTTCTTC | CASSLGTGPYNEQFF
. | TRBJ1-1 | . | TRBV6-2/TRBV6-3 | TGTGCCAGCAGCCGGGGGCCCATGAACACTGAAGCTTTCTTT | CASSRGPMNTEAFF
many | TRBJ2-5 | . | TRBV7-9 | TGTGCCAGCAGCTTAGGAGGGGTTCTGGTCCAAGAGACCCAGTACTTC | CASSLGGVLVQETQYF
many | TRBJ2-2 | . | TRBV6-5 | TGTGCCAGCAGTTACACCTCAATACTAAACACCGGGGAGCTGTTTTTT | CASSYTSILNTGELFF
few | TRBJ2-5 | . | TRBV4-1 | TGCGCCAGCAGCCAGGTGCCAGATCAAGAGACCCAGTACTTC | CASSQVPDQETQYF
few | TRBJ2-1 | TRBD2 | TRBV7-9 | TGTGCCAGCAGCTTGGGACTAGCGGAGCACAATGAGCAGTTCTTC | CASSLGLAEHNEQFF
. | TRBJ1-3 | . | TRBV3-1 | TGTGCCAGCAGCCTCCAAGGGTTCTCTGGAAACACCATATATTTT | CASSLQGFSGNTIYF
. | TRBJ2-1 | TRBD2 | TRBV5-1 | TGCGCCAGCAGGAAAATAGCGGGAGGGGTTTTCAATGAGCAGTTCTTC | CASRKIAGGVFNEQFF
. | TRBJ2-1 | TRBD2 | TRBV28 | TGTGCCAGCACCCAGAGCGGGAGTCCATACCCTGAGCAGTTCTTC | CASTQSGSPYPEQFF
many | TRBJ2-7 | TRBD2 | TRBV2 | TGTGCATCTACTAGCGGGGTGTCCTACGAGCAGTACTTC | CASTSGVSYEQYF
few | TRBJ1-2 | . | TRBV20-1 | TGCAGTGCTAGAGTCGTCAGGGGACCCTATGGCTACACCTTC | CSARVVRGPYGYTF
many | TRBJ2-4 | . | TRBV21-1 | TGTGCCAGCAGTCTAGCCCCCTCCCCCGGGACAGGGAAAGCCAAAAACATTCAGTACTTC | CASSLAPSPGTGKAKNIQYF
. | TRBJ1-1 | TRBD1 | TRBV7-2 | TGTGCCAGCACCTCGCAGGGGGCCATAAGGAACACTGAAGCTTTCTTT | CASTSQGAIRNTEAFF
. | TRBJ2-1 | TRBD2 | TRBV4-2 | TGTGCCAGCGGGACTAGCTCTTACAATGAGCAGTTCTTC | CASGTSSYNEQFF
. | TRBJ1-1 | . | TRBV6-2/TRBV6-3 | TGTGCCAGCAGTTACAGGGGAGCGGACACTGAAGCTTTCTTT | CASSYRGADTEAFF
few | TRBJ2-2 | . | TRBV5-4 | TGTGCCAGCAGTTCTTTGGAGGGGCCTGGCACCGGGGAGCTGTTTTTT | CASSSLEGPGTGELFF
. | TRBJ2-2 | . | TRBV7-3 | TGTGCCAGCAGCTTAAGGCCGGGTATCGGGGAGCTGTTTTTT | CASSLRPGIGELFF
. | TRBJ2-1 | TRBD2 | TRBV7-2 | TGTGCCAGCAGCTACCGGACTAGCGGGGGGGTAAATGAGCAGTTCTTC | CASSYRTSGGVNEQFF
. | TRBJ2-3 | TRBD1 | TRBV20-1 | TGCAGTGCCCCGAGACAGGGGAGGCGAGATACGCAGTATTTT | CSAPRQGRRDTQYF
. | TRBJ1-1 | . | TRBV5-5 | TGTGCCAGCAGCCCGATTCTAGGGTCCATGAACACTGAAGCTTTCTTT | CASSPILGSMNTEAFF
. | TRBJ2-5 | TRBD2 | TRBV7-8 | TGTGCCAGCAGCTTAGTGGCTAGCGGGGGGCCGAGGGAGACCCAGTACTTC | CASSLVASGGPRETQYF
few | TRBJ2-7 | . | TRBV5-1 | TGCGCCAGCAGCGCCCAGCCTTTTAGCGAGCAGTACTTC | CASSAQPFSEQYF
once | TRBJ1-1 | . | TRBV7-2 | TGTGCCAGCAGCTTAGGTCGAGACTCTGAAGCTTTCTTT | CASSLGRDSEAFF